Presented here are 18 T cell receptor beta chains from one specimen sequenced in a study of T cell changes during pregnancy in multiple sclerosis. Some clones are missing from TCRdb's copy, which holds only in-frame ones; the method was immunoSEQ multiplex PCR. The repertoire holds about 75,000 clones, with 94% as singletons. Sequenced material: CD4+ T cells from peripheral blood mononuclear cells, taken after pregnancy. These receptors originate from a female donor with multiple sclerosis, enrolled in a pregnancy study.

Comments on this clone: The junction and the germline gene differ at one end; a read error may be behind it. The chain couples TRBV7-7 to TRBJ1-5; D ambiguous. The CDR3 consists of 14 residues. CDR1 and CDR2 from the germline V gene are SSHAT and FNYEAQ (reference sequence). The CDR3 DNA sequence: TGTGCTAGCAGCTCGGAGGATAGCAATCAGCCCCAGCATTTT. Amino acid sequence: CASSSEDSNQPQHF.

This clone appeared once. The CDR3 sequence is CASSLTGYSYNEQFF. The CDR3 bases are TGTGCCAGCAGTTTAACAGGGTACTCCTACAATGAGCAGTTCTTC. The gene calls are TRBV6-6 and TRBJ2-1; a weak D match, TRBD1 (6 bases). CDR1 is MNHNY, CDR2 SVGAGI, per germline (reference sequence). CDR3 length: 15 amino acids. Between the trimmed V and J ends, which lost 4 bases and 0 bases, there was a span of 10 bases.

This clone was seen more than once but under ten times. The rearrangement uses TRBV2 and TRBJ1-1; 7 bases match TRBD1. CDR3 length equals 13 residues. The junction had 10 bases not matched to a gene; V was cut back by 6 bases and J by 9 bases. Germline V gives CDR1 SNHLY, CDR2 FYNNEI. Here the CDR3 DNA reads TGTGCCAGCAGAATCTTGGGACAGACGAAAGCTTTCTTT. It yields the protein CASRILGQTKAFF.

The genes are TRBV9 and TRBJ2-7, with TRBD2 matching over 11 bases. With V trimmed by 2 bases and J by 0 bases, 10 bases remained unmatched. Germline-derived CDR1 and CDR2 are SGDLS and YYNGEE. This CDR3 has 18 residues. The CDR3 bases are TGTGCCAGCAGCGTCGGACTAGCGGGCGAGAGAAGCTCCTACGAGCAGTACTTC. Translated: CASSVGLAGERSSYEQYF. The full variable domain, its missing parts supplied by reference TRBV9 and TRBJ2-7, is DSGVTQTPKHLITATGQRVTLRCSPRSGDLSVYWYQQSLDQGLQFLIQYYNGEERAKGNILERFSAQQFPDLHSELNLSSLELGDSALYFCASSVGLAGERSSYEQYFGPGTRLTVT.

This chain connects TRBV5-4 to TRBJ2-1, with 10 bases identical to TRBD2. V lost 5 bases and J lost 6; bases outside the gene matches: 11. The CDR3 sequence is 16 residues long. Germline V gene data show CDR1 as SGHNT and CDR2 as YYREEE (reference sequence). The CDR3 reads CASRPGVSSGSNEQFF. The CDR3 DNA reads as TGTGCCAGCAGACCGGGTGTTTCTAGCGGGAGCAATGAGCAGTTCTTC. Full variable domain (outside the CDR3, taken from reference TRBV5-4 and TRBJ2-1): ETGVTQSPTHLIKTRGQQVTLRCSSQSGHNTVSWYQQALGQGPQFIFQYYREEENGRGNFPPRFSGLQFPNYSSELNVNALELDDSALYLCASRPGVSSGSNEQFFGPGTRLTVL.

The chain has TRBV27 and TRBJ2-7, with D perhaps matching TRBD2 (5 bases). Germline CDR1 reads MNHEY; CDR2 reads SMNVEV (reference sequence). The CDR3 consists of 15 residues. V lost 2 bases and J 7 bases, leaving 18 bases between the germline ends. CDR3 sequence: CASSLNYGGEGEQYF. CDR3 nucleotide sequence: TGTGCCAGCAGTTTAAACTACGGAGGTGAGGGAGAGCAGTACTTC.

This clone showed up just once. The chain links TRBV6-1 to TRBJ2-2, with D possibly TRBD1 on 6 matching bases. Trimming stripped 4 bases from V and 6 bases from J, with 21 bases between. The CDR3 has 17 residues. In germline, CDR1 is MNHNS, CDR2 SASEGT. The CDR3 loop is CASSAPGLGGRAGELFF. In DNA form, the CDR3 reads TGTGCCAGCAGTGCCCCCGGGTTAGGGGGTCGCGCCGGGGAGCTGTTTTTT.

This clone was counted between two and nine times. This chain uses TRBV28 with TRBJ1-1, with D unclear. Trimming removed 3 bases at V and 0 bases at J, with 8 bases between. CDR3 length equals 14 residues. Germline V lookup: CDR1 MDHEN, CDR2 SYDVKM. CDR3: CASSFGQVNTEAFF. The CDR3 region has the DNA TGTGCCAGCAGTTTTGGGCAGGTGAACACTGAAGCTTTCTTT.

The gene calls are TRBV2 and TRBJ2-2; 7 bases align to TRBD1. Per germline, CDR1 SNHLY and CDR2 FYNNEI. This CDR3 has 17 amino acids. The trim removed 6 bases at V and 0 bases at J, leaving 10 bases unmatched. CDR3 region: CASSLLGQESNTGELFF. The CDR3 DNA reads as TGTGCCAGCAGCCTACTAGGACAGGAATCGAACACCGGGGAGCTGTTTTTT.

The V and J genes are TRBV9 and TRBJ2-6, with 9 bases identical to TRBD1. This CDR3 is 17 amino acids long. After removal of 4 bases from V and 1 base from J, the junction contained 6 bases not matched to a gene. Germline lookup yields CDR1 SGDLS and CDR2 YYNGEE. As DNA, the CDR3 is TGTGCCAGCAGCCCTACGACAGGGGGATCTGGGGCCAACGTCCTGACTTTC. Translating it yields CASSPTTGGSGANVLTF. Using reference TRBV9 and TRBJ2-6 for the parts outside the CDR3, the full variable domain is DSGVTQTPKHLITATGQRVTLRCSPRSGDLSVYWYQQSLDQGLQFLIQYYNGEERAKGNILERFSAQQFPDLHSELNLSSLELGDSALYFCASSPTTGGSGANVLTFGAGSRLTVL.

This chain connects TRBV27 to TRBJ2-3; 15 nucleotides align to TRBD2. Germline trimming cut 1 base from V and 0 bases from J; bases unmatched to any gene: 5. Germline V CDR1 and CDR2: MNHEY, SMNVEV (reference sequence). This CDR3 has 19 amino acids. This chain's CDR3 is CASSLWGLAGGPSTDTQYF. The CDR3 DNA follows: TGTGCCAGCAGTTTATGGGGACTAGCGGGAGGTCCCAGCACAGATACGCAGTATTTT.

The chain combines TRBV9 with TRBJ2-3; 14 bases are shared with TRBD2. The ends lost 4 bases at V and 2 bases at J; junction bases unmatched: 12. The CDR3 totals 19 residues. Germline CDR1 reads SGDLS; CDR2 reads YYNGEE. CDR3 protein: CASSPRGLAGVGATDTQYF. The CDR3 region has the DNA TGTGCCAGCAGCCCCCGGGGACTAGCGGGAGTAGGGGCCACAGATACGCAGTATTTT.

The V gene is TRBV11-1, the J gene TRBJ2-5; a possible D gene is TRBD2 (6 bases). The length of the CDR3 is 15 residues. V was clipped by 5 bases and J by 0 bases, with 13 bases between them. Germline values: CDR1 SGHAT, CDR2 FQDESV (reference sequence). The DNA of the CDR3 is TGTGCCAGCAGCCCCTCGGGGAGGAACCAAGAGACCCAGTACTTC. Its translation: CASSPSGRNQETQYF.

The chain carries TRBV5-1 and TRBJ2-2; TRBD1 is a possible D gene (6 bases). Germline V gene data show CDR1 as SGHRS and CDR2 as YFSETQ. The V end lost 4 bases, the J end lost 2 bases, and 12 bases lay between the germline ends. The CDR3 extends over 15 amino acids. The CDR3 protein is CASSLRTVNTGELFF. The CDR3 nucleotides read TGCGCCAGCAGCCTACGGACAGTTAACACCGGGGAGCTGTTTTTT.

The chain couples TRBV6-6 to TRBJ2-3; D is uncertain. The germline V gene has CDR1 MNHNY and CDR2 SVGAGI (reference sequence). This CDR3 has 15 amino acids. The V end was cut by 10 bases, the J end by 4 bases, with 21 bases between. The chain's CDR3 is CATRFLPLRSDTQYF. The CDR3 coding sequence is TGTGCCACCAGATTTCTACCCTTACGGTCAGATACGCAGTATTTT.

This clone has a single count. The genes are TRBV29-1 and TRBJ2-1; 10 bases align to TRBD1. V shed 6 bases, J shed 6 bases, and the junction held 2 bases outside the gene matches. The CDR3 has 12 residues. Germline CDR1 is SQVTM and CDR2 is ANQGSEA. Here the CDR3 reads CSVRTGGNEQFF. In DNA form, the CDR3 reads TGCAGCGTCCGGACAGGGGGCAATGAGCAGTTCTTC.

This chain uses TRBV18 with TRBJ2-2, with 7 bases fitting TRBD1. CDR1 is KGHSH and CDR2 is LQKENI in the germline V gene. The V and J ends lost 8 bases and 2 bases, in that order; junction bases with no gene match: 11. The CDR3 covers 16 residues. The DNA for the CDR3 is TGTGCCAGCGCAATCGACCGGGACAGAAACACCGGGGAGCTGTTTTTT. Protein sequence: CASAIDRDRNTGELFF. Full variable domain (rest looked up from reference TRBV18 and TRBJ2-2): NAGVMQNPRHLVRRRGQEARLRCSPMKGHSHVYWYRQLPEEGLKFMVYLQKENIIDESGMPKERFSAEFPKEGPSILRIQQVVRGDSAAYFCASAIDRDRNTGELFFGEGSRLTVL.

The chain joins TRBV19 to TRBJ2-7, with D tentatively TRBD1 (6 bases). From germline, CDR1 is LNHDA and CDR2 SQIVND (reference sequence). Trimming cost V 3 bases and J 2 bases, with 11 bases left between them. This CDR3 has 14 residues. CDR3 sequence: CASSMRTAPYEQYF. Written as DNA, the CDR3 is TGTGCCAGTAGTATGAGGACAGCCCCCTACGAGCAGTACTTC.